These 4 T cell receptor beta chains were all obtained from the same sample, sequenced in a study of cytomegalovirus exposure and HLA in healthy donors. Primers for the PCR totalled 60 Vbeta and 13 Jbeta. Clones were read by immunoSEQ multiplex PCR, and TCRdb kept only the in-frame ones, dropping some. Of more than 100,000 clones listed, around 67% were seen once; the top ten hold around 3.7%. The sample was PBMCs. The receptor source for this set is a woman in her forties in good health and CMV-seronegative.

The chain recombines TRBV4-3 with TRBJ2-3; 8 nucleotides align to TRBD1. The germline CDR1 and CDR2 sequences are LGHNA and YSLEER. This CDR3 region has 16 residues. With 3 bases clipped from V and 4 bases from J, the junction kept 9 bases outside the gene matches. As DNA, the CDR3 is TGCGCCAGCAGCCATGGAACGCACAGGGGGGCAGATACGCAGTATTTT. Translating it yields CASSHGTHRGADTQYF.

This chain uses TRBV9 with TRBJ1-2, with 7 nucleotides matching TRBD1. J lost 7 bases, V lost 3 bases, and 6 bases had no gene match. CDR3 length equals 13 residues. The germline V gene has CDR1 SGDLS and CDR2 YYNGEE. CDR3 protein: CASSGATGSGYTF. The CDR3 nucleotides read TGTGCCAGCAGCGGAGCGACAGGGTCTGGCTACACCTTC.

This chain links TRBV6-4 with TRBJ2-7; 7 positions agree with TRBD1. Germline V gene data show CDR1 as MRHNA and CDR2 as SNTAGT. The trim removed 8 bases at V and 0 bases at J, leaving 10 bases unmatched. CDR3 length: 15 amino acids. The CDR3 sequence is CASSNNRGISYEQYF. The CDR3 bases are TGTGCCAGCTCAAATAACAGGGGAATCTCCTACGAGCAGTACTTC.

The V and J genes are TRBV19 and TRBJ1-4; 9 positions agree with TRBD1. Germline CDR1 LNHDA, CDR2 SQIVND (reference sequence). The CDR3 is 15 residues long. V dropped 4 bases and J dropped 8; count of bases not matched to a gene: 8. The CDR3 DNA is TGTGCCAGTAGTACCCGGACAGGGGTTAGCGAAAAACTGTTTTTT. This gives the protein CASSTRTGVSEKLFF.